This is a list of T cell receptor beta chains from one sample in a study of PD-1 blockade in mismatch repair-deficient tumors. Some clones are missing from TCRdb's copy, which holds only in-frame ones; the method was immunoSEQ multiplex PCR. The table shows more than 50,000 clones, with about 91% occurring only once. The sample in question was peripheral blood, obtained 52 weeks after starting pembrolizumab. These receptors all come from an adult with mismatch repair-deficient cancer. Both conserved end residues are part of each CDR3. The D gene is left open where the match is weak. Part of the rows lack a size; the others show once, few, many or a class for expanded clones.

.,TRBV11-3,.,TRBJ2-7,TGTGCCAGCAGCTTAGATCTACAGGGCGGGTACGAGCAGTACTTC,CASSLDLQGGYEQYF
.,TRBV7-2,few,TRBJ2-7,TGTGCCAGCAGCTTATTCTACAGTGCCCTCGAGCAGTACTTC,CASSLFYSALEQYF
.,TRBV5-1,.,TRBJ2-7,TGCGCCAGCAGCTTGGGGATAGGCTACGAGCAGTACTTC,CASSLGIGYEQYF
.,TRBV10-2,.,TRBJ1-1,TGCGCCACCGCTCCGCCAGGGGAAACGGAGGCTTTCTTT,CATAPPGETEAFF
.,TRBV4-1,.,TRBJ2-1,TGCGCCAGCAGCCACAGACAGAGGGGGGGGGATGAGCAGTTCTTC,CASSHRQRGGDEQFF
TRBD1,TRBV4-1,few,TRBJ2-5,TGCGCCAGCAGCCCGCTTCGGATGGACAGGGGAGGAGAGACCCAGTACTTC,CASSPLRMDRGGETQYF
.,TRBV14,.,TRBJ2-1,TGTGCCAGCAGCCAAGAGCGGACACTCTACAATGAGCAGTTCTTC,CASSQERTLYNEQFF
.,TRBV7-9,few,TRBJ1-1,TGTGCCAGCAGCTTAGAGAACACTGAAGCTTTCTTT,CASSLENTEAFF
.,TRBV30,.,TRBJ2-3,TGTGCCTGGAGTGAAGGCCTAATCACAGATACGCAGTATTTT,CAWSEGLITDTQYF
.,TRBV6-5,.,TRBJ2-6,TGTGCCAGCAGACAAGGGGTGGACGGGGCCAACGTCCTGACTTTC,CASRQGVDGANVLTF
TRBD2,TRBV11-3,.,TRBJ2-4,TGTGCCAGCAGCTTATTTTTTTCGGGGGAGGGTCAAAACATTCAGTACTTC,CASSLFFSGEGQNIQYF
.,TRBV4-1,few,TRBJ2-7,TGCGCCAGCAGCCAAGCCAGGGGTGAGGACGAGCAGTACTTC,CASSQARGEDEQYF
.,TRBV9,.,TRBJ2-6,TGTGCCAGCAACCCCTCCCCTTCTGGGGCCAACGTCCTGACTTTC,CASNPSPSGANVLTF
TRBD1,TRBV5-3,.,TRBJ2-3,TGTGCCAGAAGCTTGTTTTTTTCCGTGACAGGGGGTGAGCTGAGCACAGATACGCAGTATTTT,CARSLFFSVTGGELSTDTQYF
.,TRBV12-1,.,TRBJ2-3,TGTGCCAGCAGCCCCGGGGGCGGGCTGAGAACTAGCACAGATACGCAGTATTTT,CASSPGGGLRTSTDTQYF
.,TRBV29-1,.,TRBJ2-3,TGCAGCTTCGCGTCTCTCTCTTTTAACACAGATACGCAGTATTTT,CSFASLSFNTDTQYF
TRBD2,TRBV9,.,TRBJ2-1,TGTGCCAGCAGCTCCAGCGGGAGCGCCTACAATGAGCAGTTCTTC,CASSSSGSAYNEQFF
.,TRBV28,.,TRBJ1-2,TGTGCCAGCAACCTCTTAGACCGGTCGTCCTATGGCTACACCTTC,CASNLLDRSSYGYTF
TRBD1,TRBV29-1,.,TRBJ2-5,TGCAGCGCACCGGATAGGACAGGGGGCGGAGAGACCCAGTACTTC,CSAPDRTGGGETQYF
.,TRBV11-2,.,TRBJ2-7,TGTGCCAGCAGCTTAGCAGGGCTAGGATTCTACGAGCAGTACTTC,CASSLAGLGFYEQYF
.,TRBV14,.,TRBJ2-7,TGTGCCAGCAGCCAAGTTAGCGGAATCTACGAGCAGTACTTC,CASSQVSGIYEQYF
.,TRBV21-1,.,TRBJ1-2,TGTGCCAGCAGCAAAGGGACAGCCCACGAGAATGGCTACACCTTC,CASSKGTAHENGYTF
.,TRBV19,.,TRBJ2-6,TGTGCCAGCCACAACAGGGCTGGGGCCAACGTCCTGACTTTC,CASHNRAGANVLTF
TRBD2,TRBV7-9,.,TRBJ2-7,TGTGCCAGCAGCTTCACTAGCGGGAGGCTACACCGCCCTCCCGAGCAGTACTTC,CASSFTSGRLHRPPEQYF
.,TRBV30,.,TRBJ1-2,TGTGCCTGCGACAGCCAACGAGCCGGCTACACCTTC,CACDSQRAGYTF
.,TRBV9,few,TRBJ1-2,TGTGCCAGCAGCCTAGTGGACTACTATGGCTACACCTTC,CASSLVDYYGYTF
TRBD1,TRBV28,.,TRBJ1-5,TGTGCCAGCAGTTTTAACAGGGGCTATCAGCCCCAGCATTTT,CASSFNRGYQPQHF
.,TRBV19,.,TRBJ1-2,TGTGCCAGTAGCCAGCCCTATGGCTACACCTTC,CASSQPYGYTF
.,TRBV4-1,.,TRBJ2-7,TGCGCCAGCAGTCACCCTCCGATCAGCCCCTCCTACGAGCAGTACTTC,CASSHPPISPSYEQYF
TRBD1,TRBV5-4,.,TRBJ1-2,TGTGCCAGCAGCTCCCCCCAGGACAGGGCAGAGAACTACTATGGCTACACCTTC,CASSSPQDRAENYYGYTF
TRBD2,TRBV7-9,.,TRBJ2-3,TGTGCCAGCAGCTTAGGGCGGGAGAGAGGAGGGCCAGATACGCAGTATTTT,CASSLGRERGGPDTQYF
.,TRBV6-5,.,TRBJ2-5,TGTGCCAGCAGTTATTTTTACAGGGCCAAAGAGACCCAGTACTTC,CASSYFYRAKETQYF
TRBD1,TRBV6-5,.,TRBJ2-7,TGTGCCAGCAGCCGCGGACAGGGTTCCTACGAGCAGTACTTC,CASSRGQGSYEQYF
TRBD2,TRBV7-2,.,TRBJ2-7,TGTGCCAGCAGCTTAAGGAGGCGGGAGACAACGGAGGAGCAGTACTTC,CASSLRRRETTEEQYF
TRBD2,TRBV5-4,.,TRBJ2-1,TGTGCCAGCAGCAACCCCGGGACTAGCGCCAATGAGCAGTTCTTC,CASSNPGTSANEQFF
.,TRBV4-1,.,TRBJ2-4,TGCGCCAGCAGCCAAGAATCCGGGACTTTAGCCAAAAACATTCAGTACTTC,CASSQESGTLAKNIQYF
TRBD2,TRBV7-6,.,TRBJ2-7,TGTGCCAGCAGCTTACGTAGCGGGAGTTATCGCGAGCAGTACTTC,CASSLRSGSYREQYF
.,TRBV4-3,.,TRBJ2-3,TGCGCCAGCAGCGAACAGGGCGTGGATACGCAGTATTTT,CASSEQGVDTQYF
.,TRBV30,once,TRBJ1-5,TGTGCCTGGATCTGGCACCCCAATCAGCCCCAGCATTTT,CAWIWHPNQPQHF
.,TRBV30,.,TRBJ2-3,TGTGCCTGGATCAACAGGGTAGCGCATAGCACAGATACGCAGTATTTT,CAWINRVAHSTDTQYF
TRBD1,TRBV5-5,.,TRBJ2-3,TGTGCCAGCAGCTTCGGGACAGGTAGCACAGATACGCAGTATTTT,CASSFGTGSTDTQYF
.,TRBV28,.,TRBJ2-7,TGTGCCAGCAGTACCCCCCCCCGACAGGCCTACGAGCAGTACTTC,CASSTPPRQAYEQYF
.,TRBV2,many,TRBJ2-5,TGTGCCAGCAGGGATACAGGGTTCGGAGAGACCCAGTACTTC,CASRDTGFGETQYF
TRBD2,TRBV4-3,.,TRBJ2-1,TGCGCCAGCAGCCAAGATTTGGCTAGCGGGAACACCTACAATGAGCAGTTCTTC,CASSQDLASGNTYNEQFF
TRBD2,TRBV9,.,TRBJ2-1,TGTGCCAGCAGCCCCTTAGCGGGAGTCGGCAATGAGCAGTTCTTC,CASSPLAGVGNEQFF
TRBD1,TRBV29-1,few,TRBJ1-5,TGCAGCCGCCGCTTTCTCGACAGGGGCAATCAGCCCCAGCATTTT,CSRRFLDRGNQPQHF
TRBD1,TRBV18,.,TRBJ2-7,TGTGCCAGCTCACCACAGGGGACAGCCTACGAGCAGTACTTC,CASSPQGTAYEQYF